The rows below give T cell receptor beta chains drawn from one sample of a study of cytotoxic CD8 clonotypes in ibrutinib-treated CLL. Generated by immunoSEQ multiplex PCR, the TCRdb table keeps only in-frame clones and is missing some. The data show about 300,000 clones, around 76% seen once. The specimen was PBMCs, collected at disease progression, from a patient treated with ibrutinib. These receptors were collected from a human donor with chronic lymphocytic leukemia. The CDR3 runs from the conserved cysteine through the conserved F or W. A D gene is named only where the DNA matches it firmly. Clone size, where shown, is once, few, many, or a class for clones that have expanded.

d_gene	v_gene	abundance	j_gene	CDR3nt	CDR3aa
NA	TRBV4-3	NA	TRBJ1-2	TGCGCCAGCAGCCAAGATCTGCCGATCGGGGCCGGGACATTCGTTAACTATGGCTACACCTTC	CASSQDLPIGAGTFVNYGYTF
NA	TRBV11-2	NA	TRBJ1-1	TGTGCCAGCAGCTTAGATAGCGCAGTAAACACTGAAGCTTTCTTT	CASSLDSAVNTEAFF
NA	TRBV11-2	NA	TRBJ2-7	TGTGCCAGCAGCTTAGATTTCCGGGACCGGGGTCTCGAGCAGTACTTC	CASSLDFRDRGLEQYF
NA	TRBV11-3	NA	TRBJ2-1	TGTGCCAGCAGCTTAGGCACCGGCTCCTACAATGAGCAGTTCTTC	CASSLGTGSYNEQFF
NA	TRBV5-1	NA	TRBJ1-2	TGCGCCAGCAGCTTGACAGGGAGAGGCTACACCTTC	CASSLTGRGYTF
TRBD1	TRBV7-8	few	TRBJ1-2	TGTGCCAGCGGAAGGGACAGGGGCGATGGCTACACCTTC	CASGRDRGDGYTF
NA	TRBV5-1	NA	TRBJ2-3	TGCGCCAGCAGCGTGACAGCGTCTAGCACAGATACGCAGTATTTT	CASSVTASSTDTQYF
TRBD1	TRBV9	NA	TRBJ2-7	TGTGCCAGCAGCCCCCGGACAGGTTACGAGCAGTACTTC	CASSPRTGYEQYF
TRBD2	TRBV7-8	NA	TRBJ2-1	TGTGCCAGCAGCACCTATAGCGGGAGCTCCTACAATGAGCAGTTCTTC	CASSTYSGSSYNEQFF
NA	TRBV11-2	NA	TRBJ2-6	TGTGCCAGCAGTCTCTCGGACTCTGGGGCCAACGTCCTGACTTTC	CASSLSDSGANVLTF
NA	TRBV30	NA	TRBJ2-5	TGTGCCTGGAGTCCCATGTACCAAGAGACCCAGTACTTC	CAWSPMYQETQYF
NA	TRBV19	NA	TRBJ2-1	TGTGCCAGTAGTATTGGGGCAGGGACCCTCTACAATGAGCAGTTCTTC	CASSIGAGTLYNEQFF
TRBD1	TRBV5-6	NA	TRBJ2-7	TGTGCCAGCAGCCACGGGACAGGGGGCTGGTGGCAGTACTTC	CASSHGTGGWWQYF
NA	TRBV11-2	NA	TRBJ2-7	TGTGCCAGCAGCCCCCAGGGTTGGGACGAGCAGTACTTC	CASSPQGWDEQYF
TRBD1	TRBV5-4	NA	TRBJ2-2	TGTGCCAGCAAGACAGGGGGCAACACCGGGGAGCTGTTTTTT	CASKTGGNTGELFF
NA	TRBV19	NA	TRBJ2-5	TGTGCCAGTAGTATGAGTGGGGGGCAAGAGACCCAGTACTTC	CASSMSGGQETQYF
NA	TRBV6-1	NA	TRBJ1-6	TGTGCCAGCAGTGATTGGTATCCTAAGGATTCACCCCTCCACTTT	CASSDWYPKDSPLHF
TRBD2	TRBV7-3	NA	TRBJ2-1	TGTGCCAGCAGCCGAAACTCCGGGTCCATTAGCGGGAGGGTTAATGAGCAGTTCTTC	CASSRNSGSISGRVNEQFF
TRBD2	TRBV27	NA	TRBJ2-3	TGTGCCAGCAGTTACCTAGCGGGGTCCACAGATACGCAGTATTTT	CASSYLAGSTDTQYF
NA	TRBV2	few	TRBJ1-2	TGTGCCAGCCGGGGGTATGGCTACACCTTC	CASRGYGYTF
NA	TRBV20-1	NA	TRBJ2-1	TGCAGTGCTAGTTCCGTAAATGAGCAGTTCTTC	CSASSVNEQFF
TRBD1	TRBV7-8	NA	TRBJ2-2	TGTGCCAGCCGTACCCGGGGGCAGGGGGCTTATACCGGGGAGCTGTTTTTT	CASRTRGQGAYTGELFF
NA	TRBV5-6	NA	TRBJ2-7	TGTGCCAGCAGCGAGTCCTCCTACGAGCAGTACTTC	CASSESSYEQYF
NA	TRBV25-1	few	TRBJ1-6	TGTGCCAGCAGGGGCCGCTCCTATAATTCACCCCTCCACTTT	CASRGRSYNSPLHF
NA	TRBV2	once	TRBJ1-1	TGTGCCAGCAGTGAGGTTGGGGCTTTTTTTGGAGCTGAAGCTTTCTTT	CASSEVGAFFGAEAFF
TRBD1	TRBV6-6	NA	TRBJ1-2	TGTGCCAGCAGCGCAAGACAGGGGTTGGACTATGGCTACACCTTC	CASSARQGLDYGYTF
TRBD2	TRBV19	NA	TRBJ2-1	TGTGCCAGTACCCGACTAGCGGGGAACAATGAGCAGTTCTTC	CASTRLAGNNEQFF
NA	TRBV11-2	NA	TRBJ2-7	TGTGCCAGCAGCCCCGTCGCCAGCGGTGAGCAGTACTTC	CASSPVASGEQYF
NA	TRBV6-7	few	TRBJ1-2	TGTGCCAGCAGTTACTACAGGGTCGTCGATGGCTACACCTTC	CASSYYRVVDGYTF
NA	TRBV15	few	TRBJ1-2	TGTGCCACCAGCCGGTCAGACTATGGCTACACCTTC	CATSRSDYGYTF
TRBD1	TRBV2	NA	TRBJ2-5	TGTGCCAGCAGTTCCCCGGGACAGGGGGGCGCAACACAAGAGACCCAGTACTTC	CASSSPGQGGATQETQYF
NA	TRBV5-1	NA	TRBJ2-5	TGCGCCAGCAGCTTACCCAGAATCCCGGAGACCCAGTACTTC	CASSLPRIPETQYF
NA	TRBV7-9	many	TRBJ1-4	TGTGCCAGCAGCCCCAATGAAAAACTGTTTTTT	CASSPNEKLFF
TRBD1	TRBV13	few	TRBJ1-2	TGTGCCAGCAGCCGCGACAGGGTAAACTATGGCTACACCTTC	CASSRDRVNYGYTF
NA	TRBV7-8	NA	TRBJ2-5	TGTGCCAGCAGCTTAGTCTCGGAGGGGGTCGGGATGACCCAGTACTTC	CASSLVSEGVGMTQYF
NA	TRBV7-2	NA	TRBJ1-2	TGTGCCAGCAAGACTTACTTTGGCTACACCTTC	CASKTYFGYTF
NA	TRBV29-1	NA	TRBJ1-2	TGCAGCGTCCACGCGGACTATGGCTACACCTTC	CSVHADYGYTF
NA	TRBV7-2	NA	TRBJ2-2	TGTGCCAGCCACCACTACCGACGGGAGAAGTCCAGCGGGGAGCTGTTTTTT	CASHHYRREKSSGELFF
TRBD1	TRBV7-8	NA	TRBJ1-2	TGTGCCAGCAGCTTAGGAGGGACAGGTGGTGTCGATGGCTACACCTTC	CASSLGGTGGVDGYTF
TRBD1	TRBV2	NA	TRBJ2-3	TGTGCCAGCAGCCCCGACAGGGGGCACACAGATACGCAGTATTTT	CASSPDRGHTDTQYF
TRBD1	TRBV11-3	NA	TRBJ2-2	TGTGCCAGCAGCTTATCGAGACAGGGAACCGGGGAGCTGTTTTTT	CASSLSRQGTGELFF
NA	TRBV7-2	few	TRBJ2-7	TGTGCCAGCAGCTTTGTACAGCGAGGCTACGAGCAGTACTTC	CASSFVQRGYEQYF
TRBD1	TRBV2	NA	TRBJ2-7	TGTGCCAGCACCCGGACAGGGGGCTTCTACGAGCAGTACTTC	CASTRTGGFYEQYF
TRBD2	TRBV11-2	NA	TRBJ2-1	TGTGCCAGCAGGGCTAGCGGGGGGGCCGGATGGGAGTTCTTC	CASRASGGAGWEFF
NA	TRBV5-1	NA	TRBJ2-7	TGCGCCAGCAGCTTGGTGGTTGGGAACTACGAGCAGTACTTC	CASSLVVGNYEQYF
NA	TRBV4-1	few	TRBJ2-5	TGCGCCAGCAGCCAAGGAGCGCAAGAGACCCAGTACTTC	CASSQGAQETQYF
NA	TRBV4-1	NA	TRBJ2-7	TGCGCCAGCAGCCAAGGCCAGGGGCCCTCGACGATCTACGAGCAGTACTTC	CASSQGQGPSTIYEQYF
TRBD1	TRBV29-1	once	TRBJ2-7	TGCAGCGTTGCTACAGGGGGAGGTTACGAGCAGTACTTC	CSVATGGGYEQYF
NA	TRBV5-1	once	TRBJ1-2	TGCGCCAGCAGCTTAACAGACCCTGTCTATGGCTACACCTTC	CASSLTDPVYGYTF
TRBD1	TRBV11-3	NA	TRBJ2-7	TGTGCCAGCAGCTTAGGAGGGGGCCTCTACGAGCAGTACTTC	CASSLGGGLYEQYF
TRBD1	TRBV5-3	NA	TRBJ1-3	TGTGCCAGAAGCTTAGGACAGGGTCACTCTGGAAACACCATATATTTT	CARSLGQGHSGNTIYF
NA	TRBV6-6	NA	TRBJ1-1	TGTGCCAGCCGGACAAGTAACACTGAAGCTTTCTTT	CASRTSNTEAFF
NA	TRBV4-1	NA	TRBJ1-3	TGCGCCAGCAGCCTTACTGAACAGGATCCCAGAAACACCATATATTTT	CASSLTEQDPRNTIYF
NA	TRBV10-2	NA	TRBJ2-6	TGCGCCAGCTCTGGGGCCAACGTCCTGACTTTC	CASSGANVLTF
TRBD1	TRBV18	NA	TRBJ2-5	TGTGCCAGCTCACCAGGCCTGGGACAGTTGGAGACCCAGTACTTC	CASSPGLGQLETQYF
NA	TRBV23-1	NA	TRBJ2-7	TGCGCCAGCAGTCAATTTCGGGCAGGGTCCTACGAGCAGTACTTC	CASSQFRAGSYEQYF
TRBD2	TRBV4-1	NA	TRBJ2-7	TGCGCCAGCAGCCAACTGGGGACTAGCGGGAGACTGCTTAAGCAGTACTTC	CASSQLGTSGRLLKQYF